The present T cell receptor beta chain was sequenced within a study of early T cells in non-severe SARS-CoV-2 infection. MiXCR, applied by TCRdb to the 5' RACE reads, yields one record per CDR3 protein. The table shows tens of thousands of distinct CDR3 sequences, with 15% occurring only once. V was trimmed by 2 bases and J by 7 bases, leaving 14 bases between them. There are 15 residues in the CDR3. Per germline, CDR1 WSHSY and CDR2 SAAADI. In this sample, this clonotype turned up many times. Material for sequencing was whole blood. The source is an adult who was a healthcare worker with PCR-confirmed SARS-CoV-2 infection or an uninfected control (not recorded which). The chain is built from TRBV10-2 and TRBJ1-4; D might be TRBD1 (6 bases). CDR3 loop: CASSEQAGAGEKLFF. DNA for the CDR3: TGCGCCAGCAGTGAGCAGGCAGGGGCTGGTGAAAAACTGTTTTTT.